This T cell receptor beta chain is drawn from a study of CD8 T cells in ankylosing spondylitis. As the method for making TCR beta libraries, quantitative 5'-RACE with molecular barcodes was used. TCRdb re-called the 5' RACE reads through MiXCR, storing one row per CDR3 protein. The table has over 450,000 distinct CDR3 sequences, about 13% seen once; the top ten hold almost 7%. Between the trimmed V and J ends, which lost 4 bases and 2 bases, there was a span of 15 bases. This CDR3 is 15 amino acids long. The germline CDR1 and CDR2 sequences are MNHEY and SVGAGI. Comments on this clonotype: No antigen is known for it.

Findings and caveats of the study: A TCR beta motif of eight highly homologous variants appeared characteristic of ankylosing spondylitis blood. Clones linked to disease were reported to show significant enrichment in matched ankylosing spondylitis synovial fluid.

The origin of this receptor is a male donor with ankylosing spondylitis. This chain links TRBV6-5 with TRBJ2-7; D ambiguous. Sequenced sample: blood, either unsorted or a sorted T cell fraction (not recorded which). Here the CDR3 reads CASSFTGENPYEQYF. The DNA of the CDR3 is TGTGCCAGCAGTTTCACCGGAGAGAACCCCTACGAGCAGTACTTC.